This T cell receptor beta chain was identified during a study of CD8+ T cells in alopecia areata. CDR3 size: 13 residues. Germline CDR1 reads GTSNPN; CDR2 reads SVGIG (reference sequence). Between the trimmed V and J ends, which lost 3 bases and 0 bases, there was a span of 6 bases. RNA was isolated and reverse transcribed to cDNA, the sequencing template. Libraries were prepared by immunoSEQ multiplex PCR; TCRdb keeps only in-frame clonotypes and omits some of them. The sample has 150,000 to 200,000 clones, 50% to 70% seen once. This TCR derives from a human donor with alopecia areata. Sequenced here: CD4+ T cells sorted from blood, sampled at week 0. V and J are TRBV30 and TRBJ1-3; D unresolved. The DNA for the CDR3 is TGTGCCTGGAGGGGAACCTCTGGAAACACCATATATTTT. Translating it yields CAWRGTSGNTIYF.